These 10 T cell receptor beta chains came from one sample sequenced in a study of blood T cell repertoires in COVID-19. Clones were sequenced by immunoSEQ multiplex PCR, and TCRdb holds only the in-frame ones, with some missing. The sample holds tens of thousands of clones, about 86% seen once. Sequencing was carried out using peripheral blood. These receptors were taken from a human donor with active COVID-19. The donor label of this sample is uncertain.

The CDR3 nucleotides read TGCGCCAGCAGCCCGGGACTAGCGGAAACAGATACGCAGTATTTT. Translating it yields CASSPGLAETDTQYF. The gene calls are TRBV4-1 and TRBJ2-3, with 11 bases aligning to TRBD2. The junction had 3 bases not matched to a gene; V was cut back by 4 bases and J by 3 bases. This CDR3 is built from 15 residues. Germline assignment: CDR1 MGHRA and CDR2 YSYEKL.

J is TRBJ2-7 and V is TRBV7-2, with 7 nucleotides matching TRBD2. The CDR3 consists of 16 residues. CDR1 and CDR2 from the germline V gene are SGHTA and FQGNSA. J lost 4 bases, V lost 0 bases, and 9 bases had no gene match. The CDR3 protein is CASSLAVLALGYEQYF. CDR3 sequence (DNA): TGTGCCAGCAGCTTAGCTGTACTAGCGCTGGGTTACGAGCAGTACTTC.

The chain joins TRBV28 to TRBJ2-7; perhaps TRBD1 as D (6 bases). V shed 4 bases and J shed 2 bases, with 12 bases lying between them. CDR3 length equals 14 residues. Germline CDR1 and CDR2: MDHEN and SYDVKM. This chain's CDR3 is CASSSGTPTYEQYF. For the CDR3, the DNA is TGTGCCAGCAGTTCAGGGACACCTACCTACGAGCAGTACTTC.

The chain joins TRBV3-1 (or the pseudogene TRBV3-2) to TRBJ2-3, with TRBD1 matching 10 bases. CDR1 is LGHDT and CDR2 is YNNKEL in the germline V gene (reference sequence). Trimming removed 6 bases from V and 3 bases from J; junction bases left unmatched: 6. This CDR3 region has 15 residues. The CDR3 DNA is TGTGCCAGCAGTCCGGACAGGGGGGGGACAGATACGCAGTATTTT. Its protein is CASSPDRGGTDTQYF.

The CDR3 DNA reads TGCGCCAGCAGCCAAGCTCTCCTGTACCAAGAGACCCAGTACTTC. Protein: CASSQALLYQETQYF. The chain combines TRBV4-3 with TRBJ2-5; no clear D. The CDR3 loop spans 15 amino acids. CDR1 is LGHNA and CDR2 is YSLEER in the germline V gene. The ends were cut back, 1 base at V and 0 bases at J, with 9 bases in the middle.

The V call is TRBV11-2, the J call TRBJ2-3; 8 bases line up with TRBD1. Germline V lookup: CDR1 SGHAT, CDR2 FQNNGV. There are 17 residues in the CDR3. Trimming at V came to 5 bases and at J to 6 bases, leaving 16 bases not matched to a gene. CDR3 protein: CASSVGRGRRGIDTQYF. The CDR3, as DNA: TGTGCCAGCAGCGTCGGCAGGGGGCGCCGGGGAATTGATACGCAGTATTTT.

The chain joins TRBV27 to TRBJ1-6; D possibly corresponds to TRBD1 (6 bases). There are 14 residues in the CDR3. The germline CDR1 and CDR2 sequences are MNHEY and SMNVEV (reference sequence). Trimming pared 3 bases from V and 7 bases from J, leaving 10 bases between. The chain's CDR3 is CASSFVQGNSPLHF. CDR3 sequence (DNA): TGTGCCAGCAGTTTTGTACAGGGAAATTCACCCCTCCACTTT.

The gene calls are TRBV7-9 and TRBJ2-3, with 8 bases fitting TRBD2. The CDR3 consists of 16 residues. The germline CDR1 and CDR2 sequences are SEHNR and FQNEAQ (reference sequence). Trimming cost V 2 bases and J 4 bases; bases outside gene matches: 8. For the CDR3, the DNA is TGTGCCAGCAGCTTAACGCTAGCGGGTGTGGCAGATACGCAGTATTTT. It is translated as CASSLTLAGVADTQYF. Complete variable domain (other parts from reference TRBV7-9 and TRBJ2-3): DTGVSQNPRHKITKRGQNVTFRCDPISEHNRLYWYRQTLGQGPEFLTYFQNEAQLEKSRLLSDRFSAERPKGSFSTLEIQRTEQGDSAMYLCASSLTLAGVADTQYFGPGTRLTVL.

The chain carries TRBV7-2 and TRBJ2-1, with 8 bases aligning to TRBD2. The CDR3 is 14 amino acids. In germline, CDR1 is SGHTA, CDR2 FQGNSA. V shed 2 bases, J shed 8 bases, and the junction held 5 bases outside the gene matches. Written as DNA, the CDR3 is TGTGCCAGCAGCTTAAGCGGGGGTCTGGATGAGCAGTTCTTC. Translating it yields CASSLSGGLDEQFF. Filled out from reference TRBV7-2 and TRBJ2-1, the complete variable domain reads GAGVSQSPSNKVTEKGKDVELRCDPISGHTALYWYRQSLGQGLEFLIYFQGNSAPDKSGLPSDRFSAERTGGSVSTLTIQRTQQEDSAVYLCASSLSGGLDEQFFGPGTRLTVL.

The V call is TRBV18, the J call TRBJ2-7; 10 bases are shared with TRBD1. Per germline, CDR1 KGHSH and CDR2 LQKENI. This CDR3 has 16 amino acids. V lost 3 bases and J lost 3; bases outside the gene matches: 8. The CDR3 nucleotides read TGTGCCAGCTCACCCTTGGACAGGGGGTTAAACTACGAGCAGTACTTC. It specifies CASSPLDRGLNYEQYF. The full variable domain, in which reference TRBV18 and TRBJ2-7 provide the parts outside the CDR3, is NAGVMQNPRHLVRRRGQEARLRCSPMKGHSHVYWYRQLPEEGLKFMVYLQKENIIDESGMPKERFSAEFPKEGPSILRIQQVVRGDSAAYFCASSPLDRGLNYEQYFGPGTRLTVT.